This is a list of T cell receptor beta chains from one sample in a study of shared clonotypes between healthy human individuals. Some clones are missing from TCRdb's copy, which holds only in-frame ones; the method was immunoSEQ multiplex PCR. The table includes 500,000 to 550,000 clones, 90% to 97% detected once. Sequencing was done on a sample of naive CD4+ T cells sorted from blood. The source of these receptors is a woman in her 30s in good health. Both conserved end residues are part of each CDR3. Each record gives: J gene, clone size, V gene, D gene, CDR3 protein, CDR3 DNA. The D gene is left open where the match is weak. Some rows have no size entry. The others give once, few or many, or a class for an expanded clone.

>TRBJ2-7|NA|TRBV5-1|NA
CASSLVSGQSSYEQYF
TGCGCCAGCAGCTTGGTGTCGGGCCAGAGCTCCTACGAGCAGTACTTC
>TRBJ2-7|NA|TRBV11-1|TRBD1
CASSLNGQGASEQYF
TGTGCCAGCAGCTTAAACGGACAGGGGGCGAGCGAGCAGTACTTC
>TRBJ2-4|NA|TRBV10-3|NA
CAISESRVAKNIQYF
TGTGCCATCAGTGAGTCGCGGGTAGCCAAAAACATTCAGTACTTC
>TRBJ2-7|NA|TRBV7-2|NA
CASSPLSGVSYEQYF
TGTGCCAGCAGCCCGCTGTCCGGGGTCTCCTACGAGCAGTACTTC
>TRBJ2-4|NA|TRBV5-4|NA
CASSLSVVSNIQYF
TGTGCCAGCAGCCTGTCCGTGGTCTCCAACATTCAGTACTTC
>TRBJ2-3|NA|TRBV10-3|NA
CAITPAASTDTQYF
TGTGCCATAACGCCAGCGGCGAGCACAGATACGCAGTATTTT
>TRBJ2-7|NA|TRBV7-5|NA
CVRSLGGAPPIKLLKQYF
TGTGTCAGAAGCTTAGGCGGTGCCCCGCCGATAAAACTTCTAAAGCAGTACTTC
>TRBJ2-5|NA|TRBV5-4|TRBD2
CASSLGGGGVQETQYF
TGTGCCAGCAGCTTGGGTGGCGGGGGGGTCCAAGAGACCCAGTACTTC
>TRBJ2-1|NA|TRBV2|TRBD2
CASSEIRRASGTPEFF
TGTGCCAGCAGTGAAATTCGTCGTGCTAGCGGGACCCCGGAGTTCTTC
>TRBJ2-7|NA|TRBV7-9|TRBD2
CASSSDGTSGRSYEQYF
TGTGCCAGCAGCTCCGACGGGACTAGCGGGAGATCCTACGAGCAGTACTTC
>TRBJ1-2|NA|TRBV19|NA
CASSLPRGPYGYTF
TGTGCCAGTAGCCTCCCACGGGGGCCTTATGGCTACACCTTC
>TRBJ1-4|NA|TRBV5-1|NA
CASSATVNEKLFF
TGCGCCAGCAGCGCCACAGTAAATGAAAAACTGTTTTTT
>TRBJ1-4|NA|TRBV4-1|NA
CASSQAVDTRNEKLFF
TGCGCCAGCAGCCAAGCCGTGGACACCAGAAATGAAAAACTGTTTTTT
>TRBJ2-1|NA|TRBV6-1|TRBD1
CAGRNDRGLYNEQFF
TGTGCCGGACGAAATGACAGGGGCCTCTACAATGAGCAGTTCTTC
>TRBJ2-7|NA|TRBV6-5|TRBD1
CASSRSGTGIYEQYF
TGTGCCAGCAGTCGTTCCGGGACAGGGATTTACGAGCAGTACTTC
>TRBJ2-2|NA|TRBV7-6|TRBD1
CASSLPTGVTGELFF
TGTGCCAGCAGCTTACCGACAGGGGTAACCGGGGAGCTGTTTTTT
>TRBJ2-5|once|TRBV4-1|TRBD2
CASSQDPASGRNGQYF
TGCGCCAGCAGCCAAGACCCCGCTAGCGGGAGAAATGGCCAGTACTTC
>TRBJ1-2|NA|TRBV19|NA
CASSIDATGMVYGYTF
TGTGCCAGTAGTATAGACGCAACAGGAATGGTCTATGGCTACACCTTC
>TRBJ2-3|once|TRBV4-1|NA
CASSLGGGGRVEDTQYF
TGCGCCAGCAGCCTGGGCGGAGGCGGGCGGGTAGAAGATACGCAGTATTTT
>TRBJ2-7|NA|TRBV7-9|TRBD1
CASSPDRGSYEQYF
TGTGCCAGCAGCCCCGACAGGGGATCTTACGAGCAGTACTTC
>TRBJ1-4|once|TRBV27|NA
CASRGLANEKLFF
TGTGCCAGCAGGGGCTTGGCTAATGAAAAACTGTTTTTT
>TRBJ1-1|NA|TRBV28|NA
CASSPGTVNTEAFF
TGTGCCAGCAGTCCTGGGACGGTGAACACTGAAGCTTTCTTT
>TRBJ1-2|NA|TRBV5-1|NA
CASSLAPTGTNYGYTF
TGCGCCAGCAGCTTGGCCCCCACAGGTACTAACTATGGCTACACCTTC
>TRBJ2-2|NA|TRBV18|NA
CASSPLTNTGELFF
TGTGCCAGCTCACCACTAACGAACACCGGGGAGCTGTTTTTT
>TRBJ2-3|NA|TRBV5-5|NA
CASSARDLTDTQYF
TGTGCCAGCAGCGCCCGGGACCTCACAGATACGCAGTATTTT
>TRBJ2-5|NA|TRBV28|NA
CASSLSAGAETQYF
TGTGCCAGCAGTTTATCGGCCGGGGCAGAGACCCAGTACTTC
>TRBJ2-7|NA|TRBV4-1|TRBD1
CASSQEDRGRNEQYF
TGCGCCAGCAGCCAGGAAGACAGGGGGCGCAACGAGCAGTACTTC
>TRBJ2-5|NA|TRBV28|TRBD2
CASSFTLGAGGHETQYF
TGTGCCAGCAGTTTCACCCTCGGGGCGGGGGGCCATGAGACCCAGTACTTC
>TRBJ2-7|NA|TRBV28|NA
CASSSQGGGDEQYF
TGTGCCAGCAGTTCCCAGGGAGGTGGTGACGAGCAGTACTTC
>TRBJ2-7|NA|TRBV28|NA
CATETIYEQYF
TGTGCCACCGAAACTATCTACGAGCAGTACTTC
>TRBJ2-5|NA|TRBV6-4|NA
CASSYPGSETQYF
TGTGCCAGCAGTTATCCGGGGTCGGAGACCCAGTACTTC
>TRBJ2-7|NA|TRBV6-5|NA
CASSPPTGDEQYF
TGTGCCAGCAGTCCTCCCACGGGGGACGAGCAGTACTTC
>TRBJ1-5|NA|TRBV28|TRBD1
CASRAGGGGNQPQHF
TGTGCCAGCAGAGCAGGGGGAGGCGGCAATCAGCCCCAGCATTTT
>TRBJ2-5|NA|TRBV28|NA
CASSSGQLSPQETQYF
TGTGCCAGCAGTTCAGGACAGCTATCACCACAAGAGACCCAGTACTTC
>TRBJ2-1|NA|TRBV7-3|TRBD2
CASSSGLAVGEQFF
TGTGCCAGCAGCTCGGGACTAGCGGTTGGGGAGCAGTTCTTC
>TRBJ1-1|NA|TRBV10-1|NA
CASSAVGFSEAFF
TGCGCCAGCAGTGCCGTTGGGTTCTCTGAAGCTTTCTTT
>TRBJ2-3|NA|TRBV18|TRBD2
CASSAASGKTDTQYF
TGTGCCAGCTCTGCAGCTAGCGGGAAGACAGATACGCAGTATTTT
>TRBJ1-5|NA|TRBV28|TRBD1
CASSLGRSGQGGNNQPQHF
TGTGCCAGCAGTTTAGGCCGCTCCGGACAGGGGGGGAACAATCAGCCCCAGCATTTT
>TRBJ1-2|NA|TRBV29-1|TRBD1
CSVEDLMPGQGAPGYTF
TGCAGCGTTGAAGATCTTATGCCGGGACAGGGGGCGCCTGGCTACACCTTC
>TRBJ2-7|NA|TRBV9|NA
CASSVASGSYEQYF
TGTGCCAGCAGCGTAGCTTCCGGGTCCTACGAGCAGTACTTC
>TRBJ2-5|once|TRBV7-4|NA
CASSYSGEETQYF
TGTGCCAGCAGTTATTCGGGGGAAGAGACCCAGTACTTC
>TRBJ2-3|NA|TRBV4-1|TRBD1
CASSHAVQGDTQYF
TGCGCCAGCAGCCATGCCGTACAGGGGGATACGCAGTATTTT
>TRBJ1-5|few|TRBV2|TRBD1
CASSRTGGGQPQHF
TGTGCCAGCAGCCGGACAGGGGGCGGGCAGCCCCAGCATTTT
>TRBJ1-1|NA|TRBV19|TRBD1
CASSTTTGGASLPGTEAFF
TGTGCCAGTAGTACGACTACAGGGGGCGCTTCCCTACCGGGCACTGAAGCTTTCTTT
>TRBJ2-2|NA|TRBV5-4|TRBD2
CASSLAREGRELFF
TGTGCCAGCAGCTTGGCCAGGGAGGGGAGGGAGCTGTTTTTT
>TRBJ1-2|few|TRBV29-1|TRBD1
CSVEWGQNYGYTF
TGCAGCGTTGAATGGGGACAGAACTATGGCTACACCTTC
>TRBJ2-2|NA|TRBV6-6|NA
CASKGQPNTGELFF
TGTGCCAGCAAGGGTCAACCGAACACCGGGGAGCTGTTTTTT
>TRBJ2-1|NA|TRBV6-6|NA
CASSYSGGGYNEQFF
TGTGCCAGCAGTTACTCGGGGGGCGGTTACAATGAGCAGTTCTTC
>TRBJ2-1|NA|TRBV7-8|TRBD2
CASRTLAGVNNEQFF
TGTGCCAGCAGAACACTAGCGGGAGTCAACAATGAGCAGTTCTTC
>TRBJ1-5|NA|TRBV9|NA
CASSVVQGDNQPQHF
TGTGCCAGCAGCGTAGTTCAGGGCGACAATCAGCCCCAGCATTTT
>TRBJ2-1|NA|TRBV15|NA
CATSRDRGSNNEQFF
TGTGCCACCAGCAGAGATCGGGGGAGTAACAATGAGCAGTTCTTC
>TRBJ1-2|NA|TRBV5-1|NA
CASSFAGPDYGYTF
TGCGCCAGCAGCTTCGCGGGGCCCGACTATGGCTACACCTTC
>TRBJ2-5|NA|TRBV4-1|TRBD2
CASSRRGDRGTSGRKETQYF
TGCGCCAGCAGCCGCCGGGGGGACAGGGGGACTAGCGGGAGAAAAGAGACCCAGTACTTC
>TRBJ2-5|once|TRBV5-1|NA
CASSLQGSETQYF
TGCGCCAGCAGCTTACAGGGTTCGGAGACCCAGTACTTC
>TRBJ2-1|NA|TRBV4-1|NA
CASSQENNPISYNEQFF
TGCGCCAGCAGCCAAGAGAATAACCCCATCTCCTACAATGAGCAGTTCTTC
>TRBJ2-2|NA|TRBV7-3|TRBD2
CASSRTSGLQGGELFF
TGTGCCAGCAGCCGCACTAGCGGACTACAGGGCGGGGAGCTGTTTTTT
>TRBJ1-1|NA|TRBV6-5|NA
CASRLATEAFF
TGTGCCAGCAGGCTGGCTACTGAAGCTTTCTTT
>TRBJ1-3|NA|TRBV28|TRBD1
CASSTVGTGAGNTIYF
TGTGCCAGCAGCACCGTTGGGACAGGGGCTGGAAACACCATATATTTT
>TRBJ1-4|NA|TRBV25-1|NA
CASSDDSATNEKLFF
TGTGCCAGCAGTGATGACAGTGCAACTAATGAAAAACTGTTTTTT
>TRBJ2-7|NA|TRBV10-3|TRBD2
CAISALAGEGEQYF
TGTGCCATCAGCGCGCTAGCGGGAGAGGGCGAGCAGTACTTC